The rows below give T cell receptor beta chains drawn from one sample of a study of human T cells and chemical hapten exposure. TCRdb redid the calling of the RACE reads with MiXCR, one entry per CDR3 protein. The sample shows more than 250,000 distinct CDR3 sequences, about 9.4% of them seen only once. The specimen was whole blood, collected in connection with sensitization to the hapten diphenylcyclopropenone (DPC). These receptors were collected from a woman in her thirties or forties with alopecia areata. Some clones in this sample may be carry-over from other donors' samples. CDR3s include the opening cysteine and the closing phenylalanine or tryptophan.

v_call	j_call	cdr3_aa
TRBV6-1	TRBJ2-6	CASRRDGPGGANVLTF
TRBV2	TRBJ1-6	CASSEEAGGLSPLHF
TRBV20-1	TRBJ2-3	CSASFGTQYF
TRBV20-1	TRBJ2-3	CSASSLSGGATDTQYF
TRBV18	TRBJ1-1	CASSPGTVDTEAFF
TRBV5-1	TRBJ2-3	CASSWEGQGRIDEDTQYF
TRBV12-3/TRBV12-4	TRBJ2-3	CASAPSGTDTQYF
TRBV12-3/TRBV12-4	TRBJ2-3	CASSFPATDTQYF
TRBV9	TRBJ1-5	CASSVGEGGNQPQHF
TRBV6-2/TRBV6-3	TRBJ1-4	CASSPGTGNEKLFF
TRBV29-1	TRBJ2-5	CSVAFGSQETQYF
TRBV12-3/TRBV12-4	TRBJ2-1	CASTLGNEQFF
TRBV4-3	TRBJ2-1	CASSQDPTQTGRQFF
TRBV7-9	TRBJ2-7	CASSSIGEQYF
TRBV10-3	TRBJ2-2	CAISTGLAGANTGELFF
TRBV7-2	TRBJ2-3	CASSGYGDTQYF
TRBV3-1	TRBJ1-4	CASSQGTGRNEKLFF
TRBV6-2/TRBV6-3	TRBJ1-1	CAKPSKGGTEAFF
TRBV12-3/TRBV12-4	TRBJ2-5	CASSTKLGPPPYF
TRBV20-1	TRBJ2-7	CSAFGTSGMSSYEQYF
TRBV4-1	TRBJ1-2	CASHLGRQVNYGYTF
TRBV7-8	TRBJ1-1	CASSLPGTGNTEAFF
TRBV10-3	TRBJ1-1	CAIRATQGTEAFF
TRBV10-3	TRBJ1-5	CATRDRAGNQPQHF
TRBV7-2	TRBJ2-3	CASSLATATDTQYF
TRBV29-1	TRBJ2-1	CSAPEAAQFF
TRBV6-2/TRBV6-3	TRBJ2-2	CTSGRANTGELFF
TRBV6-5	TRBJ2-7	CASSYPSRVSYEQYF
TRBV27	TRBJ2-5	CASSSGLAGGMVGIETQYF
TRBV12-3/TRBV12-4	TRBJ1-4	CASSPYGWGQGNEKLFF
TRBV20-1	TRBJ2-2	CSAKRGGAGELFF
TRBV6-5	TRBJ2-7	CASSYSRPPYEQYF
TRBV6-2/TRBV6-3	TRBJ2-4	CASRGTRNIQYF
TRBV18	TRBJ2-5	CASSPPDRKETQYF
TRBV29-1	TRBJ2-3	CSVEDRRSVRDTQYF
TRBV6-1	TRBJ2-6	CASAGENSGANVLTF
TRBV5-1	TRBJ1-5	CASSLDGEPQHF
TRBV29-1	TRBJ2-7	CSVGLAATYEQYF
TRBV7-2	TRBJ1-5	CASSLEVQPQHF
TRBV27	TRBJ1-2	CASRLGPRANYGYTF
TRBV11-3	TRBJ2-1	CASSAYGPVDEQFF
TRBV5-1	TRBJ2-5	CASSQQGRPKEAETQYF
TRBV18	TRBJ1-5	CASSPPGRGGQPQHF
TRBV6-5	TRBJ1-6	CVTYRDSNSPLHF
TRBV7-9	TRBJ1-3	CVIGGQARNTIYF
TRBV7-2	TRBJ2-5	CASSFRIQETQYF
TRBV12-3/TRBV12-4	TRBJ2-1	CASSSIQAHEQFF
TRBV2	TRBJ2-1	CASSLAYNEQFF
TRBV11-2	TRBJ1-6	CASSWGGNSYNSPLHF
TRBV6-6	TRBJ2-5	CASNSGTGETQYF